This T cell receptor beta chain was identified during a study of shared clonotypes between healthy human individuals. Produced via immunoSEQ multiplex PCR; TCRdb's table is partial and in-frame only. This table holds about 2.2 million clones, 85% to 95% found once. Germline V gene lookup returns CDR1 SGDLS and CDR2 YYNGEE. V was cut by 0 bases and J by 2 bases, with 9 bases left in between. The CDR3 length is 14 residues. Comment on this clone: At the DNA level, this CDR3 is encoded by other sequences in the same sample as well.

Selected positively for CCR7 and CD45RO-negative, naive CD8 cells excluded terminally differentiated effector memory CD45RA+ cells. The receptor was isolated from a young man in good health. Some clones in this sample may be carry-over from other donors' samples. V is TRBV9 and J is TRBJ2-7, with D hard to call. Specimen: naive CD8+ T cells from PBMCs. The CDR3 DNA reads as TGTGCCAGCAGCGTAGTCCCCGGAACCTACGAGCAGTACTTC. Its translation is CASSVVPGTYEQYF.